Following are 17 T cell receptor beta chains from one sample sequenced in a study of Ad26.COV2.S vaccination and SARS-CoV-2 variants. Treatment noted: 15 to 20 received Ad26.COV2.S at low or high dose, single or two shots; a few received placebo; per-sample allocation not given. Specimen acquisition occurred on day 63 following the initial vaccine or placebo injection. TCRdb's table, derived via immunoSEQ multiplex PCR, lists solely in-frame clones and lacks some. The repertoire consists of about 350,000 clones, with more than 75% occurring once and the leading ten covering around 3.3%. The specimen comprised peripheral blood, sampled in a trial of Ad26.COV2.S vaccine versus placebo. The receptors originated from a person between 18 and 65 years old who received the Ad26.COV2.S COVID-19 vaccine or a placebo.

The rearrangement joins TRBV20-1 to TRBJ2-3, with 10 bases that match TRBD1. Germline V gene sequence: CDR1 DFQATT, CDR2 SNEGSKA (reference sequence). V gave up 3 bases and J gave up 6 bases; unmatched junction bases: 9. This CDR3 contains 15 residues. Here the CDR3 reads CSASTGTGVFDTQYF. For the CDR3, the DNA is TGCAGTGCTAGTACCGGGACAGGGGTTTTTGATACGCAGTATTTT.

The rearrangement uses TRBV19 and TRBJ2-5; D gene unclear. CDR3 length: 13 residues. Per the germline V gene, CDR1 is LNHDA and CDR2 is SQIVND (reference sequence). V was trimmed by 4 bases and J by 0 bases, leaving 6 bases between them. CDR3 amino acids: CASSTLNQETQYF. The CDR3 DNA is TGTGCCAGTAGTACACTTAACCAAGAGACCCAGTACTTC.

This clone came up once. J is TRBJ2-1 and V is TRBV11-2; TRBD1 agrees at 7 bases. Trimming at V came to 4 bases and at J to 0 bases, leaving 3 bases not matched to a gene. CDR3 length: 15 amino acids. Per germline, CDR1 SGHAT and CDR2 FQNNGV. CDR3 in amino acids: CASSWDRSSYNEQFF. The CDR3 region has the DNA TGTGCCAGCAGCTGGGACAGAAGCTCCTACAATGAGCAGTTCTTC. The complete variable domain, with remaining parts taken from reference TRBV11-2 and TRBJ2-1, reads EAGVAQSPRYKIIEKRQSVAFWCNPISGHATLYWYQQILGQGPKLLIQFQNNGVVDDSQLPKDRFSAERLKGVDSTLKIQPAKLEDSAVYLCASSWDRSSYNEQFFGPGTRLTVL.

The gene calls are TRBV6-2 or TRBV6-3 and TRBJ2-3; TRBD2 aligns across 8 bases. CDR1 is MNHEY and CDR2 is SVGEGT in the germline V gene. There are 15 residues in the CDR3. The V segment lost 5 bases and the J segment 0 bases; nucleotides outside the gene matches: 4. The DNA of the CDR3 is TGTGCCAGCAGTCAGCGGGGGTTCAGCACAGATACGCAGTATTTT. This translates into CASSQRGFSTDTQYF.

The rearrangement links TRBV5-1 to TRBJ1-1; tentatively, D is TRBD1 (5 bases). Looked up from germline, CDR1 is SGHRS and CDR2 is YFSETQ. This CDR3 is 13 amino acids long. Trimming cost V 1 base and J 3 bases, with 7 bases left between them. CDR3 nucleotides: TGCGCCAGCAGCTTGATAGGGGACACTGAAGCTTTCTTT. Protein sequence: CASSLIGDTEAFF.

The genes are TRBV19 and TRBJ1-1; perhaps TRBD1 as D (5 bases). There are 16 residues in the CDR3. Deletions cut 4 bases from V and 1 base from J, with 16 bases between. Germline CDR1 LNHDA, CDR2 SQIVND (reference sequence). The DNA for the CDR3 is TGTGCCAGTAGTACCCCTCCGAAGGGGAAGAACACTGAAGCTTTCTTT. Translated, it gives CASSTPPKGKNTEAFF. The whole variable domain, remainder taken from reference TRBV19 and TRBJ1-1, is DGGITQSPKYLFRKEGQNVTLSCEQNLNHDAMYWYRQDPGQGLRLIYYSQIVNDFQKGDIAEGYSVSREKKESFPLTVTSAQKNPTAFYLCASSTPPKGKNTEAFFGQGTRLTVV.

The chain has TRBV9 and TRBJ1-2; D ambiguous. The CDR3 is 15 amino acids. Trimming stripped 0 bases from V and 7 bases from J, with 16 bases between. Per germline, CDR1 SGDLS and CDR2 YYNGEE. CDR3 nucleotides: TGTGCCAGCAGCGTAGATTTGGAGGGATGGGGTGGCTACACCTTC. Amino acids: CASSVDLEGWGGYTF. Complete variable domain (other parts from reference TRBV9 and TRBJ1-2): DSGVTQTPKHLITATGQRVTLRCSPRSGDLSVYWYQQSLDQGLQFLIQYYNGEERAKGNILERFSAQQFPDLHSELNLSSLELGDSALYFCASSVDLEGWGGYTFGSGTRLTVV.

The chain combines TRBV30 with TRBJ2-1; 9 bases agree with TRBD2. Germline loops: CDR1 GTSNPN, CDR2 SVGIG (reference sequence). The V gene end was trimmed by 0 bases and the J gene end by 0 bases; junction bases not matched to a gene: 0. The CDR3 consists of 15 residues. DNA of the CDR3: TGTGCCTGGAGTGTTAGCGGGAGCTCCTACAATGAGCAGTTCTTC. This gives the protein CAWSVSGSSYNEQFF.

The genes are TRBV28 and TRBJ2-7, with 9 bases identical to TRBD1. V dropped 6 bases and J dropped 5; count of bases not matched to a gene: 8. The CDR3 covers 14 residues. Germline CDR1 MDHEN, CDR2 SYDVKM. CDR3 bases: TGTGCCAGCAGGCCGACAGGGGGTACCCACGAGCAGTACTTC. Amino acid sequence: CASRPTGGTHEQYF.

The chain joins TRBV4-3 to TRBJ2-7, with 9 bases aligning to TRBD1. V shed 5 bases and J 3 bases; nucleotides not matched to a gene: 5. In germline, CDR1 is LGHNA, CDR2 YSLEER. The CDR3 contains 14 residues. CDR3 coding DNA: TGCGCCAGCAGCTATGGACAGGGGAACTACGAGCAGTACTTC. It yields the protein CASSYGQGNYEQYF.

The rearrangement links TRBV24-1 to TRBJ2-1, with TRBD1 identical over 8 bases. The CDR3 is 15 residues long. V lost 5 bases and J lost 5; bases outside the gene matches: 7. Germline V lookup: CDR1 KGHDR, CDR2 SFDVKD. CDR3 residues: CATSALDRENNEQFF. CDR3 DNA sequence: TGTGCCACCAGTGCCTTGGACAGGGAGAACAATGAGCAGTTCTTC.

The CDR3 protein is CASSLQGASGSPLHF. The CDR3 DNA is TGCGCCAGCAGCTTACAGGGGGCTAGCGGTTCACCCCTCCACTTT. The V and J genes are TRBV5-1 and TRBJ1-6; the match to TRBD1 covers 9 bases. The CDR3 length is 15 residues. Per the germline V gene, CDR1 is SGHRS and CDR2 is YFSETQ. The V and J ends lost 2 bases and 9 bases, in that order; junction bases with no gene match: 6.

The rearrangement links TRBV2 to TRBJ2-1; 12 nucleotides align to TRBD2. V gave up 4 bases and J gave up 6 bases; unmatched junction bases: 7. CDR3 length equals 16 residues. Germline V gene lookup returns CDR1 SNHLY and CDR2 FYNNEI. The CDR3 nucleotides are TGTGCCAGCAGTGGTAGGACTAGCGGGGAAGTCAATGAGCAGTTCTTC. As protein: CASSGRTSGEVNEQFF.

The rearrangement uses TRBV11-2 and TRBJ1-1; 8 bases are shared with TRBD1. Trimming at V came to 6 bases and at J to 5 bases, leaving 8 bases not matched to a gene. This CDR3 comprises 14 residues. CDR1 is SGHAT and CDR2 is FQNNGV in the germline V gene. CDR3 sequence: CASSYDRGGTEAFF. CDR3 coding DNA: TGTGCCAGCAGTTATGACAGGGGAGGGACTGAAGCTTTCTTT.

V is TRBV16 and J is TRBJ1-3; 7 bases are a match to TRBD1. The CDR3 is 17 residues long. Trimming removed 3 bases from V and 0 bases from J; junction bases left unmatched: 8. The germline V gene has CDR1 KGHSY and CDR2 FQNENV. The CDR3 loop is CASSQWTGGFSGNTIYF. The DNA for the CDR3 is TGTGCCAGCAGCCAGTGGACAGGCGGATTCTCTGGAAACACCATATATTTT.

The CDR3 DNA sequence: TGTGCCAGCTCACCAGAGCTTTTGGAGACCCAGTACTTC. It specifies CASSPELLETQYF. The chain links TRBV18 to TRBJ2-5, with unresolved D. The CDR3 covers 13 residues. V lost 2 bases and J 5 bases, leaving 9 bases between the germline ends. CDR1 KGHSH and CDR2 LQKENI come from the germline V gene.

The V call is TRBV6-1, the J call TRBJ2-7, with a tentative D call TRBD2 (6 bases). There are 14 residues in the CDR3. Germline lookup yields CDR1 MNHNS and CDR2 SASEGT. Between the trimmed V and J ends, which lost 3 bases and 4 bases, there was a span of 13 bases. As DNA, the CDR3 is TGTGCCAGCAGTGAGGCGGGGCCTTCTTACGAGCAGTACTTC. Encoded protein: CASSEAGPSYEQYF.